This paragraph reports one T cell receptor beta chain. The antigen is undetermined. The data derive from a study of cytomegalovirus exposure and HLA in healthy donors. Study-wide results and limits: According to a subsequent analysis, TCR clusters from the first cohort were inclined to appear together in the 120 validation repertoires. About 150 TCR beta chains were listed as cytomegalovirus-associated.

It was the approximately 120-subject validation cohort, separate from the approximately 680-subject first cohort, to which the donors belonged. Germline V lookup: CDR1 MNHNS, CDR2 SASEGT. There are 15 residues in the CDR3. Trimming took 8 bases from V and 0 from J; bases not matched to a gene: 6. TCRdb keeps only in-frame clones here, not all; method: immunoSEQ multiplex PCR. The sample shows around 250,000 clones, around 90% of them seen only once. V usage is TRBV6-1 and J usage is TRBJ1-4; TRBD1 matches 7 bases. This TCR derives from a woman aged 18 to 35 in good health and CMV-seronegative. Material for sequencing was PBMCs. CDR3 sequence reads: CASHGRGATNEKLFF. CDR3 DNA: TGTGCCAGCCACGGCAGGGGGGCAACTAATGAAAAACTGTTTTTT.